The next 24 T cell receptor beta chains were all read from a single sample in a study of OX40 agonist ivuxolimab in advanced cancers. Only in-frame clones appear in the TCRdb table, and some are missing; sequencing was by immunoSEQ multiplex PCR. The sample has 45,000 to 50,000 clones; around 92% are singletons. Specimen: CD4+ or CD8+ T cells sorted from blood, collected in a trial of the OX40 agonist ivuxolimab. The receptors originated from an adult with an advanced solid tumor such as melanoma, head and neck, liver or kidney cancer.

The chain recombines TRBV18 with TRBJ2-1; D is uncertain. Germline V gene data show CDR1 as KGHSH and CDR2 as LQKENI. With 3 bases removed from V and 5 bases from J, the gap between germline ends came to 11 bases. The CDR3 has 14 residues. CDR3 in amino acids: CASSPPGPDNEQFF. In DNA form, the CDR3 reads TGTGCCAGCTCACCTCCCGGCCCCGACAATGAGCAGTTCTTC.

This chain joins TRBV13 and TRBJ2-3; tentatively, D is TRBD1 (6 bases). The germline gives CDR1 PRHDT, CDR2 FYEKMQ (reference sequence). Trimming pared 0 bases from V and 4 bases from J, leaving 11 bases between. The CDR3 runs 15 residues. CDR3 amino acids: CASSLGAGAADTQYF. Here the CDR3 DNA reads TGTGCCAGCAGCTTAGGGGCAGGGGCGGCAGATACGCAGTATTTT.

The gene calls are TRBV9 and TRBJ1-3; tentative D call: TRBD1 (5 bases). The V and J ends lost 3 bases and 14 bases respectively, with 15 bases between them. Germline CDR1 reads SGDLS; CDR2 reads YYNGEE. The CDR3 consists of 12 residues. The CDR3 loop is CASSAALGELYF. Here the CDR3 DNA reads TGTGCCAGCAGCGCGGCACTGGGGGAGTTATATTTT.

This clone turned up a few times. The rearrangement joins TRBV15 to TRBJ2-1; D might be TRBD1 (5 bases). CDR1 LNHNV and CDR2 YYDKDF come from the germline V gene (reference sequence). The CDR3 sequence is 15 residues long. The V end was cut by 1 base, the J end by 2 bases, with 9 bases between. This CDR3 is CATSRGTHAYNEQFF. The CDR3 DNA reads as TGTGCCACCAGCAGAGGGACACACGCCTACAATGAGCAGTTCTTC.

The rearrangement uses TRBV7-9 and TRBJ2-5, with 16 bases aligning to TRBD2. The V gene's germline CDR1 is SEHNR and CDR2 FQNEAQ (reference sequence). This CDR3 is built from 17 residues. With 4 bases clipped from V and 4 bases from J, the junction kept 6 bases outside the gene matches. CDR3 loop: CASSSPGLAGGGETQYF. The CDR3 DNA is TGTGCCAGCAGCTCACCGGGACTAGCGGGAGGGGGAGAGACCCAGTACTTC. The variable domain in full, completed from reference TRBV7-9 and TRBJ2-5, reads DTGVSQNPRHKITKRGQNVTFRCDPISEHNRLYWYRQTLGQGPEFLTYFQNEAQLEKSRLLSDRFSAERPKGSFSTLEIQRTEQGDSAMYLCASSSPGLAGGGETQYFGPGTRLLVL.

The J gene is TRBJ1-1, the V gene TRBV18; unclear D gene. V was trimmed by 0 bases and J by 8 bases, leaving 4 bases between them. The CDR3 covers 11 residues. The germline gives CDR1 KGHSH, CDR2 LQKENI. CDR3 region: CASSPPGEAFF. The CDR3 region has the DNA TGTGCCAGCTCACCACCGGGGGAAGCTTTCTTT.

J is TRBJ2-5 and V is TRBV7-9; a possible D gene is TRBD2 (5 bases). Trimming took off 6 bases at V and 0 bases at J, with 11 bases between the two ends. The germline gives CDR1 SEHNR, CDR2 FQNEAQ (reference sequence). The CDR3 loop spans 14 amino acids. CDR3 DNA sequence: TGTGCCAGCAGTCAATCCGGGAACCAAGAGACCCAGTACTTC. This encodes CASSQSGNQETQYF.

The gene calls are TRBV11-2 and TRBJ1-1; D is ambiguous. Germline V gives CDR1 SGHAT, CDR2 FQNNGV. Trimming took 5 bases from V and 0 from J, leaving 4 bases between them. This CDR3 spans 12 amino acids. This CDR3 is CASSTMNTEAFF. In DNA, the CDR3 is TGTGCCAGCAGCACCATGAACACTGAAGCTTTCTTT.

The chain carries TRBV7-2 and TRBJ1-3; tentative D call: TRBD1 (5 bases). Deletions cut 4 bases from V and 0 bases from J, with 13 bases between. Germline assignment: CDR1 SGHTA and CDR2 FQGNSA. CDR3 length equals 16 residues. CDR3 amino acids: CASSSFEGSSGNTIYF. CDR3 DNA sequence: TGTGCCAGCAGCTCTTTCGAGGGGAGCTCTGGAAACACCATATATTTT. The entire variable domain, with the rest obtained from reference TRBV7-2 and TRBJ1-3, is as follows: GAGVSQSPSNKVTEKGKDVELRCDPISGHTALYWYRQSLGQGLEFLIYFQGNSAPDKSGLPSDRFSAERTGGSVSTLTIQRTQQEDSAVYLCASSSFEGSSGNTIYFGEGSWLTVV.

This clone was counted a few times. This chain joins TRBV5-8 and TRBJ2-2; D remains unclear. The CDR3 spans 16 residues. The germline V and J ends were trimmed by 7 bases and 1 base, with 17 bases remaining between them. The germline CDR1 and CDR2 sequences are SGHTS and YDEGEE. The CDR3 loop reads CASDPPIGVNTGELFF. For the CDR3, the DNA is TGTGCCAGCGATCCCCCTATCGGCGTGAACACCGGGGAGCTGTTTTTT.

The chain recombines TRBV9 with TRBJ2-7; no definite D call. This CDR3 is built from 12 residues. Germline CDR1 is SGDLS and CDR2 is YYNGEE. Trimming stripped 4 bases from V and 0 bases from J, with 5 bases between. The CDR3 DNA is TGTGCCAGCAGCAGTACCTCCTACGAGCAGTACTTC. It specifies CASSSTSYEQYF.

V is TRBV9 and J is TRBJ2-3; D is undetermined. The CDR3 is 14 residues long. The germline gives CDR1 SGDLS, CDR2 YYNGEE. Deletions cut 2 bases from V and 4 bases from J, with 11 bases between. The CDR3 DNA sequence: TGTGCCAGCAGCGTCGGCGGTGGGCCAGATACGCAGTATTTT. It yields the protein CASSVGGGPDTQYF.

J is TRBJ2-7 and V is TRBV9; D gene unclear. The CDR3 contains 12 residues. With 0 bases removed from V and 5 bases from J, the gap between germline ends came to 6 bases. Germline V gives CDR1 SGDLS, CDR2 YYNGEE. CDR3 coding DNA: TGTGCCAGCAGCGTAGGTTCAAACGAGCAGTACTTC. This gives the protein CASSVGSNEQYF. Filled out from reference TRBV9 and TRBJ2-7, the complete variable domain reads DSGVTQTPKHLITATGQRVTLRCSPRSGDLSVYWYQQSLDQGLQFLIQYYNGEERAKGNILERFSAQQFPDLHSELNLSSLELGDSALYFCASSVGSNEQYFGPGTRLTVT.

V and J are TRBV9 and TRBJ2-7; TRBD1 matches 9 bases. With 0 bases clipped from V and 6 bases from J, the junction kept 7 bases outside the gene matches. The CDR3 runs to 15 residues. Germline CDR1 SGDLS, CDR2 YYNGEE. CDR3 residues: CASSVGGQGNSEQYF. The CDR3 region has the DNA TGTGCCAGCAGCGTAGGGGGACAGGGAAATAGCGAGCAGTACTTC.

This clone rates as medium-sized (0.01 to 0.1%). The CDR3 loop reads CASGLFNEQYF. The CDR3 DNA follows: TGTGCTAGTGGTTTGTTTAACGAGCAGTACTTC. The chain employs TRBV12-5 and TRBJ2-7; no definite D call. V was trimmed by 2 bases and J by 5 bases, leaving 4 bases between them. This CDR3 has 11 residues. CDR1 is LGHNT and CDR2 is FRNRAP in the germline V gene.

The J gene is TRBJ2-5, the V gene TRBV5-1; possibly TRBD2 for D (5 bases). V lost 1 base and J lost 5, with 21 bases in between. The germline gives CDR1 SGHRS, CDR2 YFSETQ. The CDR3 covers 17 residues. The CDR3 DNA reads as TGCGCCAGCAGCTTGCGGTTAGACACCCCGAGGAGGGAGACCCAGTACTTC. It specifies CASSLRLDTPRRETQYF.

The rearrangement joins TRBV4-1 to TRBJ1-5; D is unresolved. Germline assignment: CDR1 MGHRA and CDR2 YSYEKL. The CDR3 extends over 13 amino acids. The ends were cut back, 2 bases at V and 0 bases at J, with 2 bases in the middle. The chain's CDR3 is CASSQYSNQPQHF. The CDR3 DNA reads TGCGCCAGCAGCCAATATAGCAATCAGCCCCAGCATTTT.

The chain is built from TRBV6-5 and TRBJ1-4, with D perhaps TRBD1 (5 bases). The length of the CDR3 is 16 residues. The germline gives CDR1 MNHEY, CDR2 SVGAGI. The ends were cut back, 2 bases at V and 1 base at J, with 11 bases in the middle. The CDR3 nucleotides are TGTGCCAGCAGTTACCTAAAGGGGTTAACTAATGAAAAACTGTTTTTT. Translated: CASSYLKGLTNEKLFF.

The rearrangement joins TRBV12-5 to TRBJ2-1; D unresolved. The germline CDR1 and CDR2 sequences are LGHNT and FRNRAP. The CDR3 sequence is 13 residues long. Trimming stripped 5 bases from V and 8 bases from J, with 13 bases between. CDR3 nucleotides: TGTGCTAGTGGTCGGTCCCCCTCCGATGAGCAGTTCTTC. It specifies CASGRSPSDEQFF.

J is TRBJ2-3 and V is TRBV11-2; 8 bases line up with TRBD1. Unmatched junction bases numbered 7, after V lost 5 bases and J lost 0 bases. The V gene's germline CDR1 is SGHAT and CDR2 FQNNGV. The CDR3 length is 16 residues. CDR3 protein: CASSLTGGWSTDTQYF. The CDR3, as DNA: TGTGCCAGCAGCCTAACAGGGGGGTGGAGCACAGATACGCAGTATTTT.

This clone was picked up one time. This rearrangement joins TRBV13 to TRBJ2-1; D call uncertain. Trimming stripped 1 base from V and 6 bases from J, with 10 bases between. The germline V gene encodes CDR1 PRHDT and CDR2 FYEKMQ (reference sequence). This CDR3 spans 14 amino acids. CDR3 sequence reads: CASSLAATGNEQFF. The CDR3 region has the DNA TGTGCCAGCAGCTTAGCCGCGACTGGCAATGAGCAGTTCTTC. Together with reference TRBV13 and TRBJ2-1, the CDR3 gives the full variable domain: AAGVIQSPRHLIKEKRETATLKCYPIPRHDTVYWYQQGPGQDPQFLISFYEKMQSDKGSIPDRFSAQQFSDYHSELNMSSLELGDSALYFCASSLAATGNEQFFGPGTRLTVL.

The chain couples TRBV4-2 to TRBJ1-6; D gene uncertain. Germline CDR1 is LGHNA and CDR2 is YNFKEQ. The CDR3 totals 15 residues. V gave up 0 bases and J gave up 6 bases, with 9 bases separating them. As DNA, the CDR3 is TGTGCCAGCAGCCAAGAGTACCTCTTTAATTCACCCCTCCACTTT. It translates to CASSQEYLFNSPLHF.

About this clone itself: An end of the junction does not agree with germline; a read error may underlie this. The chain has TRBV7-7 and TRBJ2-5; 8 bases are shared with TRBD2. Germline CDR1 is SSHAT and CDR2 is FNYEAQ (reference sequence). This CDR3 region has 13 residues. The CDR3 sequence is CASSFGTRATQYF. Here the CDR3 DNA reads TGTGCTAGCAGCTTTGGGACTAGAGCGACCCAGTACTTC.

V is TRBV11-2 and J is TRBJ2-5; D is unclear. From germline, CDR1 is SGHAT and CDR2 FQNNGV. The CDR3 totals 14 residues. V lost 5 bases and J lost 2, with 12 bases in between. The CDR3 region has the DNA TGTGCCAGCAGCCGAATAGAATATCAAGAGACCCAGTACTTC. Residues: CASSRIEYQETQYF. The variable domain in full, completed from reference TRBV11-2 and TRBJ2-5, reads EAGVAQSPRYKIIEKRQSVAFWCNPISGHATLYWYQQILGQGPKLLIQFQNNGVVDDSQLPKDRFSAERLKGVDSTLKIQPAKLEDSAVYLCASSRIEYQETQYFGPGTRLLVL.